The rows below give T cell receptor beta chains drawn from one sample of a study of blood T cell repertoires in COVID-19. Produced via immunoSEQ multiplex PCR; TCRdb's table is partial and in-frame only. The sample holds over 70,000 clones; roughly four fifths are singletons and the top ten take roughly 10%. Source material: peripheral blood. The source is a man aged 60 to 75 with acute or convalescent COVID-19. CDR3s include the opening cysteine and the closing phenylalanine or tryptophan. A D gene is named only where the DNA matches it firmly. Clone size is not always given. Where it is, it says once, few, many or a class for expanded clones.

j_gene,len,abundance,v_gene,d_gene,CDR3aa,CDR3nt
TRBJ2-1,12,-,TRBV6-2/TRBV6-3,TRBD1,CASSDRGNEQFF,TGTGCCAGCAGCGACAGGGGGAATGAGCAGTTCTTC
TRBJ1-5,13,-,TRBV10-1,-,CASSEARNQPQHF,TGCGCCAGCAGTGAGGCGCGGAATCAGCCCCAGCATTTT
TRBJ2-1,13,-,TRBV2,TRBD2,CASSFGLDNEQFF,TGTGCCAGCAGTTTCGGACTAGACAATGAGCAGTTCTTC
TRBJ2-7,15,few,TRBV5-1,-,CASSFETGAAYQQYF,TGCGCCAGCAGCTTTGAAACGGGAGCCGCCTACCAGCAGTACTTC
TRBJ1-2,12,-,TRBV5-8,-,CASSPGGRGYTF,TGTGCCAGCAGCCCGGGAGGCCGTGGCTACACCTTC
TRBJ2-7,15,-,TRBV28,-,CASSSMTDSSYEQYF,TGTGCCAGCAGTTCGATGACAGATAGCTCCTACGAGCAGTACTTC
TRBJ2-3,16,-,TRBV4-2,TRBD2,CASSPGTSLYSDTQYF,TGTGCCAGCAGCCCAGGGACTAGCTTGTACTCAGATACGCAGTATTTT
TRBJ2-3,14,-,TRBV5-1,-,CASSLLEGSGTQYF,TGCGCCAGCAGCTTGTTGGAGGGGAGTGGTACGCAGTATTTT
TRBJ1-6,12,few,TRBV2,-,CASMGGYSPLHF,TGTGCCAGCATGGGGGGTTATTCACCCCTCCACTTT
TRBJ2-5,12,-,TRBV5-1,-,CASSLKAEPSYF,TGCGCCAGCAGCTTGAAGGCGGAGCCTTCATACTTC
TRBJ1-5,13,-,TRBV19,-,CASSINGRQPQHF,TGTGCCAGTAGTATAAATGGGCGTCAGCCCCAGCATTTT
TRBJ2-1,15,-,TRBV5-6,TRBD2,CASSLAGLGVNEQFF,TGTGCCAGCAGCTTGGCGGGACTAGGGGTAAATGAGCAGTTCTTC
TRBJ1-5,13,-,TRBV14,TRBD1,CASSQGAFKPQHF,TGTGCCAGCTCTCAGGGGGCCTTCAAGCCCCAGCATTTT
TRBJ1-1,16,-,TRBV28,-,CARSRGGIGRGTEAFF,TGTGCCCGCAGTCGGGGGGGGATAGGCAGGGGCACTGAAGCTTTCTTT
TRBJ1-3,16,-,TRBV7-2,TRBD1,CASSPSPDRVGNTIYF,TGTGCCAGCAGCCCCAGCCCAGACAGGGTGGGAAACACCATATATTTT
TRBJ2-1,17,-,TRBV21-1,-,CASSKKVGSGKRNEQFF,TGTGCCAGCAGCAAAAAAGTCGGTAGCGGGAAAAGGAATGAGCAGTTCTTC
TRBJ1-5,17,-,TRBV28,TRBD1,CASSSSATGRSNQPQHF,TGTGCCAGCAGTTCCTCCGCGACAGGGCGGAGCAATCAGCCCCAGCATTTT
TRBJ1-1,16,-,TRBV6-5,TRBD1,CASSYSGSGTGMKAFF,TGTGCCAGCAGTTACTCGGGTTCTGGGACAGGGATGAAAGCTTTCTTT
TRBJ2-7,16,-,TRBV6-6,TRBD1,CASSLTGTGRSYEQYF,TGTGCCAGCAGTCTGACCGGGACAGGGAGGTCCTACGAGCAGTACTTC
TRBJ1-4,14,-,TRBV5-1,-,CASSLVYSNEKLFF,TGCGCCAGCAGCTTGGTATACAGTAATGAAAAACTGTTTTTT
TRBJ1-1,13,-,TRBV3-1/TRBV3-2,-,CASSRREGTEAFF,TGTGCCAGCAGCCGGCGCGAGGGCACTGAAGCTTTCTTT
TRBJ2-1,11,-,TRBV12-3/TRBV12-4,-,CASRTGNEQFF,TGTGCCAGCAGGACGGGGAATGAGCAGTTCTTC
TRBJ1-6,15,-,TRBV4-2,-,CASSQVRGMGSPLHF,TGTGCCAGCAGCCAAGTTCGGGGTATGGGGTCACCCCTCCACTTT
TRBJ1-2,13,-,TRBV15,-,CATSRGVGEGYTF,TGTGCCACCAGCAGAGGGGTCGGGGAAGGCTACACCTTC
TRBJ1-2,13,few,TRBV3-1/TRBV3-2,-,CASSWGEGGGYTF,TGTGCCAGCAGCTGGGGGGAAGGTGGTGGCTACACCTTC
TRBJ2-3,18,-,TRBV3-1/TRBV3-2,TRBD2,CASSQRLAGETSTDTQYF,TGTGCCAGCAGCCAACGACTAGCGGGGGAAACTAGCACAGATACGCAGTATTTT
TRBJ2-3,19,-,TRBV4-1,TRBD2,CASSQDWGGAGDPTDTQYF,TGCGCCAGCAGCCAAGATTGGGGAGGAGCGGGAGATCCCACAGATACGCAGTATTTT
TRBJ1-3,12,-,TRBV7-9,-,CASSSSTIAIYF,TGTGCCAGCAGCTCCTCTACGATAGCCATATATTTT
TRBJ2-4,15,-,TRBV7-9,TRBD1,CASSPLDRGRDIQYF,TGTGCCAGCAGCCCCCTGGACAGGGGAAGGGACATTCAGTACTTC
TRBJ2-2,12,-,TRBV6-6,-,CASKSGPGELFF,TGTGCCAGCAAAAGCGGACCCGGGGAGCTGTTTTTT
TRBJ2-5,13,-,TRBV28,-,CASSPGDGETQYF,TGTGCCAGCAGTCCGGGAGACGGGGAGACCCAGTACTTC
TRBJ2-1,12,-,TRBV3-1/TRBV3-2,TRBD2,CASRPGGGQQFF,TGTGCCAGCAGGCCCGGGGGGGGTCAGCAGTTCTTC
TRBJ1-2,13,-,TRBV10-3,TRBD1,CAIRRQGNYGYTF,TGTGCCATCAGAAGACAGGGCAACTATGGCTACACCTTC
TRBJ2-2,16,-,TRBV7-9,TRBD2,CASSLGLAVNTGELFF,TGTGCCAGCAGCTTAGGACTAGCGGTGAACACCGGGGAGCTGTTTTTT
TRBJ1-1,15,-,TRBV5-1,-,CASSPLDGRYTEAFF,TGCGCCAGCAGCCCCCTCGACGGGAGGTACACTGAAGCTTTCTTT
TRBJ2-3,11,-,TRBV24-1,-,CATSAEDTQYF,TGTGCCACCAGTGCAGAAGATACGCAGTATTTT
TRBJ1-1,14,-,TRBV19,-,CASSIVYGNTEAFF,TGTGCCAGTAGTATAGTCTATGGGAACACTGAAGCTTTCTTT
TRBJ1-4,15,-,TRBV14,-,CASSQVGQTGEKLFF,TGTGCCAGCAGCCAAGTGGGGCAGACTGGCGAAAAACTGTTTTTT
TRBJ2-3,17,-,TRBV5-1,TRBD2,CASGGTSGGTDTDTQYF,TGCGCCAGCGGGGGGACTAGCGGGGGAACTGACACAGATACGCAGTATTTT
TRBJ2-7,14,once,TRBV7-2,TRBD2,CASTVAGGVDEQYF,TGTGCCAGCACCGTAGCCGGGGGGGTGGACGAGCAGTACTTC
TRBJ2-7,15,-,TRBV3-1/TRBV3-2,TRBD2,CASSQVGTSAEEQYF,TGTGCCAGCAGCCAAGTCGGGACTAGCGCGGAAGAGCAGTACTTC
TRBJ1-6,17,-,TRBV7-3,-,CASSPGGGSSYNSPLHF,TGTGCCAGCAGCCCTGGCGGGGGAAGCTCCTATAATTCACCCCTCCACTTT
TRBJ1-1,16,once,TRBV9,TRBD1,CASSVGDRAMGTEAFF,TGTGCCAGCAGCGTAGGTGACAGGGCAATGGGCACTGAAGCTTTCTTT
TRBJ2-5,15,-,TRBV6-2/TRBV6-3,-,CASSYSGLGQETQYF,TGTGCCAGCAGTTACTCCGGACTGGGCCAAGAGACCCAGTACTTC
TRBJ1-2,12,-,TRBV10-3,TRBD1,CAISGTGYGYTF,TGTGCCATCAGTGGGACAGGCTATGGCTACACCTTC
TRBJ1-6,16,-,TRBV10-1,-,CASRVPPGHRNSPLHF,TGCGCCAGCAGGGTACCGCCGGGACACCGCAATTCACCCCTCCACTTT
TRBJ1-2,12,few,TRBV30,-,CAWTGGLYGYTF,TGTGCCTGGACGGGGGGACTCTATGGCTACACCTTC
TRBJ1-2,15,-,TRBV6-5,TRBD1,CASRRQGAANYGYTF,TGTGCCAGCAGACGACAGGGGGCGGCTAACTATGGCTACACCTTC
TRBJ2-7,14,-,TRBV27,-,CASSPLGQSYEQYF,TGTGCCAGCAGTCCTCTTGGGCAGTCCTACGAGCAGTACTTC
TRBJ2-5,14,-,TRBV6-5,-,CASSYSAGAKTQYF,TGTGCCAGCAGTTACTCAGCAGGGGCGAAGACCCAGTACTTC
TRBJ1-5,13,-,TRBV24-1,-,CATSDRANQPQHF,TGTGCCACCAGTGACAGGGCTAATCAGCCCCAGCATTTT
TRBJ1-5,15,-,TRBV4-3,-,CASSQARGGSQPQHF,TGCGCCAGCAGCCAGGCAAGGGGCGGATCTCAGCCCCAGCATTTT
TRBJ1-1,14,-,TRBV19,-,CASLGGPLNTEAFF,TGTGCCAGCCTAGGCGGGCCGCTGAACACTGAAGCTTTCTTT
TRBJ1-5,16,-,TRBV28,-,CASSLRAAGNNQPQHF,TGTGCCAGCAGTTTAAGGGCCGCCGGGAACAATCAGCCCCAGCATTTT
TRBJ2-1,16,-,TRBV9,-,CASSVVGTPPQNEQFF,TGTGCCAGCAGCGTAGTTGGGACTCCCCCCCAGAATGAGCAGTTCTTC
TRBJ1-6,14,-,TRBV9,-,CASSVAQGRSPLHF,TGTGCCAGCAGCGTAGCGCAGGGTCGTTCACCCCTCCACTTT
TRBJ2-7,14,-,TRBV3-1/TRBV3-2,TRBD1,CASSRQGADYEQYF,TGTGCCAGCAGCCGACAGGGGGCGGACTACGAGCAGTACTTC
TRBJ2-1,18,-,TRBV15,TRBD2,CATSNRAGTSLTYNEQFF,TGTGCCACCAGCAATCGAGCAGGGACTAGCTTAACCTACAATGAGCAGTTCTTC